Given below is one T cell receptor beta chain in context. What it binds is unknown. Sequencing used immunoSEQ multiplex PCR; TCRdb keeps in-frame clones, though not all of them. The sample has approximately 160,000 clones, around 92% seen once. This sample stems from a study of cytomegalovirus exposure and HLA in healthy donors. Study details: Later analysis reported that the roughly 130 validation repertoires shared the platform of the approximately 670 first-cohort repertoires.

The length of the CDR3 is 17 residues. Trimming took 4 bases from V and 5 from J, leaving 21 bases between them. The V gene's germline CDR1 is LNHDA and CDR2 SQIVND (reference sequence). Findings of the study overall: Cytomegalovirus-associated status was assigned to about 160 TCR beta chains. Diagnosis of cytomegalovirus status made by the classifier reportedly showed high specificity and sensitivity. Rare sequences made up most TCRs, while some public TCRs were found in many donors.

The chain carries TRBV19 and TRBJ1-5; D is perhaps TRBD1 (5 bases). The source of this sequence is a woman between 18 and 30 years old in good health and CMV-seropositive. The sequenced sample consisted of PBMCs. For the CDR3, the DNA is TGTGCCAGTAGTACGACCCGTGGACAAGTGCCTTATCAGCCCCAGCATTTT. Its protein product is CASSTTRGQVPYQPQHF. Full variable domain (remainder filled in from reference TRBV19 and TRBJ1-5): DGGITQSPKYLFRKEGQNVTLSCEQNLNHDAMYWYRQDPGQGLRLIYYSQIVNDFQKGDIAEGYSVSREKKESFPLTVTSAQKNPTAFYLCASSTTRGQVPYQPQHFGDGTRLSIL.